This is a list of T cell receptor beta chains from one sample in a study of vaccination and CD4 T cells after COVID-19. These receptors are not linked to any known antigen. A single record per CDR3 protein comes from TCRdb applying MiXCR to the PCR reads. The sample lists about 15,000 distinct CDR3 sequences; roughly 50% were seen once. Sequenced input: CD4+ T cells from blood, cultured in vitro. These receptors originate from a human donor who had recovered from COVID-19. The CDR3 runs from the conserved cysteine through the conserved F or W. A D gene is named only where the DNA matches it firmly. Clone size appears in some rows only: once, few, many, or a class for an expanded clone.

NA	TRBV25-1	few	TRBJ1-2	TGTGCCAGCAGAGGACCGGGCGCGAATGGCTACACCTTC	CASRGPGANGYTF
NA	TRBV19	few	TRBJ1-2	TGTGCCAGTAGTATTTCCGGGGGTGGCTACACCTTC	CASSISGGGYTF
NA	TRBV20-1	few	TRBJ2-5	TGCAGTGCTAGAGCGACAGTGCAAGAGACCCAGTACTTC	CSARATVQETQYF
NA	TRBV5-1	NA	TRBJ1-1	TGCGCCAGCAGATTCAATTCTAACACTGAAGCTTTCTTT	CASRFNSNTEAFF
NA	TRBV24-1	NA	TRBJ2-7	TGTGCCACCAGTGGGTGGCAGAACTACGAGCAGTACTTC	CATSGWQNYEQYF
TRBD1	TRBV5-1	NA	TRBJ2-7	TGCGCCAGCAGCTACCCGGACAGGGCCTACGAGCAGTACTTC	CASSYPDRAYEQYF
NA	TRBV9	NA	TRBJ2-1	TGTGCCAGCAGCGTAGAATTTAATGAGCAGTTCTTC	CASSVEFNEQFF
TRBD1	TRBV6-1	few	TRBJ1-2	TGTGCCAGCACCACGGACAGGGCCGGTGGCTACACCTTC	CASTTDRAGGYTF
NA	TRBV11-3	NA	TRBJ2-5	TGTGCCAGCAGGGGTGGTGGAGGGGCCCAGTACTTC	CASRGGGGAQYF
TRBD1	TRBV25-1	NA	TRBJ1-2	TGTGCCAGCACCTCTGACAGGGACTATGGCTACACCTTC	CASTSDRDYGYTF
NA	TRBV9	NA	TRBJ1-2	TGTGCCAGCAGCGTAGAGGCAGGCTGGTATGGCTACACCTTC	CASSVEAGWYGYTF
NA	TRBV6-1	few	TRBJ2-7	TGTGCCAGCAGTGAACCTCTCACCGGGGGAAGATCCTACGAGCAGTACTTC	CASSEPLTGGRSYEQYF
NA	TRBV10-2	once	TRBJ1-6	TGCGCCAGCAGTGAGTCGGCACCCCAGGGTTCACCCCTCCACTTT	CASSESAPQGSPLHF
TRBD2	TRBV27	NA	TRBJ2-7	TGTGCCAGCAGTGGACTAGCGGGAGGGTACGAGCAGTACTTC	CASSGLAGGYEQYF
TRBD2	TRBV20-1	NA	TRBJ2-7	TGCAGTGCTAGAGGAAGGGGCGGGGGGTTTTCCTACGAGCAGTACTTC	CSARGRGGGFSYEQYF
NA	TRBV5-3	NA	TRBJ1-2	TGTGCCAGAAGCCCCAGGTTTTGCTATGGCTACACCTTC	CARSPRFCYGYTF
NA	TRBV6-5	NA	TRBJ2-1	TGTGCCAGCAGTTGGGCAAATTTAGGGGACGACAATGAGCAGTTCTTC	CASSWANLGDDNEQFF
NA	TRBV6-1	NA	TRBJ2-3	TGTGCCTGTGGGGGTAGCACAGATACGCAGTATTTT	CACGGSTDTQYF
NA	TRBV6-1	NA	TRBJ2-1	TGTGCCAGCATCGGAGCCCGGGGATACTACAATGAGCAGTTCTTC	CASIGARGYYNEQFF
TRBD2	TRBV15	few	TRBJ2-1	TGTGCCACCAGCAGAGATCCCAGCGGGAGCAATGAGCAGTTCTTC	CATSRDPSGSNEQFF
NA	TRBV11-1	NA	TRBJ2-2	TGTGCCAGCAGCTTTCGGGGCTATCAGACCGGGGAGCTGTTTTTT	CASSFRGYQTGELFF
TRBD1	TRBV6-5	NA	TRBJ1-6	TGTGCCAGCAGTTGGGGACAGAATAATTCACCCCTCCACTTT	CASSWGQNNSPLHF
NA	TRBV11-1	once	TRBJ1-5	TGTGCCAGCAGCTCGGAGAAGAACAATCAGCCCCAGCATTTT	CASSSEKNNQPQHF
TRBD1	TRBV12-3/TRBV12-4	few	TRBJ1-2	TGTGCCAGCCGAAGACAGGGCTTGTGGGGAAACTATGGCTACACCTTC	CASRRQGLWGNYGYTF
NA	TRBV4-1	few	TRBJ1-6	TGCGCCAGCAGCCAAGAGGGAACTAGCTATAATTCACCCCTCCACTTT	CASSQEGTSYNSPLHF
NA	TRBV27	NA	TRBJ2-5	TGTGCCAGCAGTTTACGCCAAGAGACCCAGTACTTC	CASSLRQETQYF
NA	TRBV7-9	few	TRBJ2-2	TGTGCCAGCAGCTTAGATGAGGGGGCGAACACCGGGGAGCTGTTTTTT	CASSLDEGANTGELFF
TRBD1	TRBV5-1	NA	TRBJ1-1	TGCGCCAGCAGCTCCACCGGGACAGCCGGTACTGAAGCTTTCTTT	CASSSTGTAGTEAFF
NA	TRBV19	NA	TRBJ1-1	TGTGCCAGTATCAAGGGCATGAACACTGAAGCTTTCTTT	CASIKGMNTEAFF
NA	TRBV6-1	few	TRBJ1-6	TGTGCCAGCAGTGACCTCCGGGTCTCCTATAATTCACCCCTCCACTTT	CASSDLRVSYNSPLHF
NA	TRBV20-1	NA	TRBJ1-4	TGCAGTGCTAGGCTACTGGGGCAGGGTAATGAAAAACTGTTTTTT	CSARLLGQGNEKLFF
NA	TRBV29-1	few	TRBJ1-2	TGCAGCGTTGAAGATGCAGATAACTATGGCTACACCTTC	CSVEDADNYGYTF
TRBD1	TRBV15	NA	TRBJ1-1	TGTGCCACCAGCATCATCGGACAGGGGAACACTGAAGCTTTCTTT	CATSIIGQGNTEAFF
TRBD2	TRBV15	NA	TRBJ2-3	TGTGCCACCAGCACTAGCGGGGGGGCCACAGATACGCAGTATTTT	CATSTSGGATDTQYF
NA	TRBV20-1	NA	TRBJ2-4	TGCAGTGCTCGGACAGTCCGACTAGCCAAAAACATTCAGTACTTC	CSARTVRLAKNIQYF
TRBD1	TRBV18	NA	TRBJ1-2	TGTGCCAGCTCACCGACAGGGGGCGACTATGGCTACACCTTC	CASSPTGGDYGYTF
NA	TRBV12-3/TRBV12-4	NA	TRBJ1-1	TGTGCCAGCAGTCGGCTCCTGGGCGGGGAAGCTTTCTTT	CASSRLLGGEAFF